Shown below are 19 T cell receptor beta chains from a single sample sequenced in a study of immune characterization of retroperitoneal liposarcoma. TCRdb used MiXCR to reprocess the PCR reads, holding one entry per CDR3 protein. The table includes some 11,000 distinct CDR3 sequences, around 28% detected once. The sample was tumor tissue. The receptors originated from a male donor with retroperitoneal liposarcoma.

The chain links TRBV6-1 to TRBJ1-1; D gene ambiguous. V was pared by 5 bases and J by 3 bases, with 22 bases between. CDR3 length: 17 amino acids. Germline CDR1 is MNHNS and CDR2 is SASEGT. The CDR3 loop reads CASSHFLGGVADTEAFF. In DNA, the CDR3 is TGTGCCAGCAGTCACTTCCTCGGTGGGGTAGCGGACACTGAAGCTTTCTTT.

This clonotype was detected a few times. This sequence joins TRBV6-1 and TRBJ2-5; D call uncertain. Trimming took 7 bases from V and 11 from J, leaving 17 bases between them. The germline CDR1 and CDR2 sequences are MNHNS and SASEGT. This CDR3 has 12 residues. The CDR3 spells CASTRTGDEQYF. The CDR3 DNA reads TGTGCCAGCACCAGGACCGGAGATGAGCAGTACTTC.

V and J are TRBV11-3 and TRBJ2-7; a weak D match, TRBD2 (5 bases). Germline CDR1 is SGHNT and CDR2 is YENEEA. CDR3 length equals 12 residues. Trimming pared 3 bases from V and 5 bases from J, leaving 8 bases between. The CDR3 loop is CASSFVGDEQYF. In DNA form, the CDR3 reads TGTGCCAGCAGCTTTGTCGGGGACGAGCAGTACTTC.

J is TRBJ2-5 and V is TRBV7-6, with D tentatively TRBD1 or TRBD2 (5 bases each). Looked up from germline, CDR1 is SGHVS and CDR2 is FNYEAQ. V was cut by 5 bases and J by 1 base, with 17 bases left in between. This CDR3 is 16 amino acids long. CDR3 amino acids: CASSLSRGEGQETQYF. CDR3 coding DNA: TGTGCCAGCAGCCTTAGTAGGGGAGAGGGCCAAGAGACCCAGTACTTC.

This clonotype was counted ten times or more. The chain is built from TRBV7-3 and TRBJ2-3; D might be TRBD1 (6 bases). Germline V gene sequence: CDR1 SGHTA, CDR2 FQGTGA. The CDR3 extends over 14 amino acids. Trimming cost V 4 bases and J 3 bases, with 11 bases left between them. In DNA form, the CDR3 reads TGTGCCAGCAGCTACGGGCAGGGGACAGATACGCAGTATTTT. This translates into CASSYGQGTDTQYF.

In its sample, this clonotype ranks as medium-sized. The V call is TRBV6-1, the J call TRBJ2-1, with TRBD2 matching over 14 bases. Losses at the gene ends were 3 bases for V and 13 bases for J; bases not matched to a gene: 14. Germline CDR1 and CDR2: MNHNS and SASEGT. The CDR3 consists of 17 residues. The CDR3 DNA reads TGTGCCAGCAGTGAGGAGACTAGCGGGGGGGTCCAAGAGACCCAGTTCTTC. Protein: CASSEETSGGVQETQFF.

This clonotype was seen many times. V gene TRBV27 combines with J gene TRBJ2-1; D call uncertain. Germline V gene lookup returns CDR1 MNHEY and CDR2 SMNVEV (reference sequence). The CDR3 has 14 residues. The V end was cut by 5 bases, the J end by 10 bases, with 18 bases between. Here the CDR3 reads CASSLTSNSYEQFF. Written as DNA, the CDR3 is TGTGCCAGCAGTCTGACCTCTAACTCCTACGAGCAGTTCTTC.

This clonotype occurred many times. The gene calls are TRBV6-1 and TRBJ2-1; 9 bases map to TRBD1. Trimming took 6 bases from V and 4 from J; bases not matched to a gene: 10. Germline V CDR1 and CDR2: MNHNS, SASEGT. The CDR3 totals 16 residues. The CDR3 DNA sequence: TGTGCCAGCAGCGCTTTAGGGACAGGGATATACAATGAGCAGTTCTTC. Protein: CASSALGTGIYNEQFF.

This clonotype has only a few counts. The V and J genes are TRBV25-1 and TRBJ2-1; possibly TRBD2 for D (8 bases). V was clipped by 6 bases and J by 13 bases, with 22 bases between them. Germline-derived CDR1 and CDR2 are MGHDK and SYGVNS. This CDR3 is 14 amino acids long. CDR3 loop: CASSGLAGGETQFF. In nucleotides, the CDR3 is TGTGCCAGCAGCGGACTAGCAGGGGGGGAGACCCAGTTCTTC. The full variable domain, with the rest looked up from reference TRBV25-1 and TRBJ2-1, is EADIYQTPRYLVIGTGKKITLECSQTMGHDKMYWYQQDPGMELHLIHYSYGVNSTEKGDLSSESTVSRIRTEHFPLTLESARPSHTSQYLCASSGLAGGETQFFGPGTRLTVL.

This chain uses TRBV7-9 with TRBJ2-7; tentative D call: TRBD2 (5 bases). The germline gives CDR1 SEHNR, CDR2 FQNEAQ (reference sequence). This CDR3 comprises 16 residues. V was shortened by 4 bases and J by 2 bases, with 18 bases between the two germline ends. In DNA, the CDR3 is TGTGCCAGCAGCTCAGAGGCTAGCCGACGCCCCTACGAGCAGTACTTC. The encoded protein is CASSSEASRRPYEQYF.

This CDR3 reads CASSLSGSPLDEQYF. The CDR3 DNA sequence: TGTGCCAGCAGCTTGTCGGGCAGCCCCTTAGATGAGCAGTACTTC. The gene calls are TRBV5-4 and TRBJ2-1; D gene ambiguous. The DNA end lines up better with TRBJ2-7; the J call may be wrong. This CDR3 is 15 amino acids long. Germline CDR1 reads SGHNT; CDR2 reads YYREEE (reference sequence).

By share of the sample, this clonotype is medium-sized (0.01 to 0.1%). The J gene is TRBJ2-1, the V gene TRBV6-1, with D maybe TRBD1 (5 bases). The germline gives CDR1 MNHNS, CDR2 SASEGT. The CDR3 runs 15 residues. V shed 4 bases and J shed 10 bases, with 20 bases lying between them. CDR3 DNA: TGTGCCAGCAGTGCCTTAGAAGGGGTCCCCTACGAGCAGTTCTTC. Its translation is CASSALEGVPYEQFF.

This clonotype appeared many times. V gene TRBV6-1 combines with J gene TRBJ2-1; D is uncertain. V was cut by 1 base and J by 13 bases, with 14 bases left in between. Germline V gene lookup returns CDR1 MNHNS and CDR2 SASEGT. The CDR3 runs 13 residues. DNA for the CDR3: TGTGCCAGCAGTGAAGGGGTCCAAGAGACCCAGTTCTTC. It translates to CASSEGVQETQFF.

This clonotype was picked up a small number of times. The V call is TRBV25-1, the J call TRBJ2-3, with 7 bases lining up with TRBD1. With 4 bases clipped from V and 0 bases from J, the junction kept 4 bases outside the gene matches. The CDR3 sequence is 15 residues long. Germline loops: CDR1 MGHDK, CDR2 SYGVNS. CDR3 bases: TGTGCCAGCAGTGCCGGGACAGCTAGCACAGATACGCAGTATTTT. It yields the protein CASSAGTASTDTQYF.

In regard to this clonotype: This may be a read error: a much more frequent sequence differs by one nucleotide. V gene TRBV11-2 combines with J gene TRBJ2-5; D is possibly TRBD1 or TRBD2 (6 bases each). The end of the DNA fits TRBJ2-4 better, so the J call may be wrong. CDR1 SGHAT and CDR2 FQNNGV come from the germline V gene. The CDR3 is made up of 15 amino acids. For the CDR3, the DNA is TGTGTCAGCAGCCGACAGGCGGGGGCCAAAAACATTCAGTACTTC. Amino acid sequence: CVSSRQAGAKNIQYF.

This clonotype was found a few times. The chain carries TRBV14 and TRBJ2-4, with D tentatively TRBD2 (5 bases). With the DNA end fitting TRBJ2-7 better, the J assignment may be wrong. The CDR3 consists of 12 residues. Germline V gene data show CDR1 as SGHDN and CDR2 as FVKESK. CDR3 loop: CASSHEGHEQYF. CDR3 DNA: TGTGCCAGCAGCCATGAGGGCCACGAGCAGTACTTC.

V is TRBV25-1 and J is TRBJ2-1; no clear D gene. The CDR3 extends over 16 amino acids. The V end was cut by 1 base, the J end by 7 bases, with 17 bases between. Germline loops: CDR1 MGHDK, CDR2 SYGVNS. The CDR3: CASSESGPSTPNEQFF. Here the CDR3 DNA reads TGTGCCAGCAGTGAATCGGGCCCAAGCACCCCTAATGAGCAGTTCTTC.

The rearrangement uses TRBV12-3 or TRBV12-4 and TRBJ2-1; D may be TRBD2 (5 bases). The DNA end lines up better with TRBJ2-5; the J call may be wrong. There are 13 residues in the CDR3. CDR3 in DNA: TGTGCCAGCAGTCTGGAGGTAGGGCAGACCCAGTACTTC. Residues: CASSLEVGQTQYF.

By share, this clonotype ranks as medium-sized (0.01 to 0.1%). This rearrangement joins TRBV28 to TRBJ2-5; D perhaps matches TRBD2 (6 bases). The J call is doubtful: the DNA matches TRBJ2-7 better. This CDR3 is built from 14 residues. Germline assignment: CDR1 MDHEN and CDR2 SYDVKM. This CDR3 reads CASRYRMGGYEQYF. CDR3 bases: TGTGCCAGCCGCTACCGAATGGGGGGCTACGAGCAGTACTTC.